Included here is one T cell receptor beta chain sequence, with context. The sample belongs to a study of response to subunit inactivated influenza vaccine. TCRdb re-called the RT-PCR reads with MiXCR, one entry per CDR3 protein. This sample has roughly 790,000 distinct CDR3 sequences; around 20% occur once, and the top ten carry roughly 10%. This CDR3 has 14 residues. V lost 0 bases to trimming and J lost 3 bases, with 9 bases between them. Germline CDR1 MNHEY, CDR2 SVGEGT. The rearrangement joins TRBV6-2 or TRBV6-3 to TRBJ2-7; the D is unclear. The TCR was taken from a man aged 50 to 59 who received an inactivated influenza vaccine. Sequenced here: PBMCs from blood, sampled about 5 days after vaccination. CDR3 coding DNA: TGTGCCAGCAGTTACTCGGGCTGGAACTACGAGCAGTACTTC. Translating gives CASSYSGWNYEQYF.